This T cell receptor (beta chain) was identified during a study of monozygotic twins with inflammatory bowel disease. A 6-nucleotide sample barcode was carried by the UMIs, which template switching added. TCRdb reprocessed the 5' RACE reads, keeping one entry per CDR3 protein, no DNA. The sample totals roughly 100,000 distinct CDR3 sequences. The CDR3 spans 15 residues. Germline V gene sequence: CDR1 SGHTA, CDR2 FQGNSA. The source is a human donor with ulcerative colitis or Crohn's disease, or a healthy co-twin of an affected twin (not recorded which). Sequenced sample: blood. This chain links TRBV7-2 with TRBJ2-1; the TRBD2 assignment by TCRdb is unverifiable without DNA. CDR3 residues: CASSPGTSVYNEQFF.